A selection of T cell receptor beta chains follows, all from one sample in a study of T cell responses to AZD1222 COVID-19 vaccine. Assay: immunoSEQ multiplex PCR; the TCRdb copy retains only in-frame clones and omits some. The sample has 90,000 to 110,000 clones, around 89% seen once. This sample comprised peripheral blood, obtained on day 0 of AZD1222 vaccination. All receptors derive from an adult in good health. The CDR3 runs from the conserved cysteine through the conserved F or W. D genes are given only for firm matches. A clone size is listed for some rows: how often the clone was seen (once, few, many), or a class if it is expanded.

clone size: .
V gene: TRBV10-3
D gene: .
J gene: TRBJ2-2
CDR3 DNA: TGTGCCATCAATCCCGGCCTAAGCACCGGGGAGCTGTTTTTT
CDR3 protein: CAINPGLSTGELFF

clone size: .
V gene: TRBV14
D gene: TRBD2
J gene: TRBJ2-5
CDR3 DNA: TGTGCCAGCAGCCCCCTCGGGGGGAGGGAGACCCAGTACTTC
CDR3 protein: CASSPLGGRETQYF

clone size: .
V gene: TRBV7-2
D gene: .
J gene: TRBJ2-2
CDR3 DNA: TGTGCCAGCAGCCCTCACGCTAACACCGGGGAGCTGTTTTTT
CDR3 protein: CASSPHANTGELFF

clone size: .
V gene: TRBV28
D gene: .
J gene: TRBJ2-7
CDR3 DNA: TGTGCCAGCGGAGGGAGTGACTACGAGCAGTACTTC
CDR3 protein: CASGGSDYEQYF

clone size: once
V gene: TRBV18
D gene: .
J gene: TRBJ1-4
CDR3 DNA: TGTGCCAGCTCACCAAGGGGGGAGACTAATGAAAAACTGTTTTTT
CDR3 protein: CASSPRGETNEKLFF

clone size: .
V gene: TRBV23-1
D gene: TRBD1
J gene: TRBJ2-1
CDR3 DNA: TGCGCCAGCAGTCAATTGGGGACAGGGGTTTATCATGAGCAGTTCTTC
CDR3 protein: CASSQLGTGVYHEQFF

clone size: .
V gene: TRBV9
D gene: .
J gene: TRBJ1-1
CDR3 DNA: TGTGCCAGCAGCCGGGACGGAAGCACTGAAGCTTTCTTT
CDR3 protein: CASSRDGSTEAFF

clone size: .
V gene: TRBV23-1
D gene: TRBD1
J gene: TRBJ1-5
CDR3 DNA: TGCGCCAGCAGTCAATCCCGGGCAGGGGGCTTCAATCAGCCCCAGCATTTT
CDR3 protein: CASSQSRAGGFNQPQHF

clone size: .
V gene: TRBV19
D gene: TRBD2
J gene: TRBJ2-7
CDR3 DNA: TGTGCCAGTAGTTCGCAGGGTAGCGGGAACTACGAGCAGTACTTC
CDR3 protein: CASSSQGSGNYEQYF

clone size: .
V gene: TRBV27
D gene: TRBD2
J gene: TRBJ2-3
CDR3 DNA: TGTGCCAGCAGTTACACAACAAGACTAGCTAGCACAGATACGCAGTATTTT
CDR3 protein: CASSYTTRLASTDTQYF

clone size: .
V gene: TRBV28
D gene: .
J gene: TRBJ2-7
CDR3 DNA: TGTGCCAGCAGTTTATGGAGTTTAACGGGCGAGCAGTACTTC
CDR3 protein: CASSLWSLTGEQYF

clone size: .
V gene: TRBV6-2/TRBV6-3
D gene: TRBD1
J gene: TRBJ2-5
CDR3 DNA: TGTGCCAGCAGTTACGGACAGGGATTAGAGACCCAGTACTTC
CDR3 protein: CASSYGQGLETQYF

clone size: .
V gene: TRBV29-1
D gene: .
J gene: TRBJ2-3
CDR3 DNA: TGCAGCGTTGACCAGCGGAGCACAGATACGCAGTATTTT
CDR3 protein: CSVDQRSTDTQYF

clone size: .
V gene: TRBV6-6
D gene: .
J gene: TRBJ1-5
CDR3 DNA: TGTGCCAGCAGTTACTCGGTGCAGGGCCCCGATCAGCCCCAGCATTTT
CDR3 protein: CASSYSVQGPDQPQHF

clone size: .
V gene: TRBV4-1
D gene: .
J gene: TRBJ2-2
CDR3 DNA: TGCGCCAGCAGCCAAGTTCTAAGCGCGAACACCGGGGAGCTGTTTTTT
CDR3 protein: CASSQVLSANTGELFF

clone size: .
V gene: TRBV2
D gene: .
J gene: TRBJ1-3
CDR3 DNA: TGTGCCAGCAGTGAGAGGGTCGGGGCTGGAAACACCATATATTTT
CDR3 protein: CASSERVGAGNTIYF

clone size: .
V gene: TRBV4-2
D gene: .
J gene: TRBJ1-6
CDR3 DNA: TGTGCCAGCAGCCAAAGCCCCGGGGGGTCAGATTCACCCCTCCACTTT
CDR3 protein: CASSQSPGGSDSPLHF